The subject of this entry is one T cell receptor (beta chain). The CDR3 runs 16 residues. Germline CDR1 reads SGHRS; CDR2 reads YFSETQ. Trimming left V 4 bases short and J 0 bases short, with 16 bases between. This specimen comes from a study of control samples from healthy donors and cancer patients. The method was immunoSEQ multiplex PCR; TCRdb's version includes in-frame clones alone and lacks a portion of them. The sample has 90,000 or so clones, 85% to 90% seen once. The chain has TRBV5-1 and TRBJ1-1; D is uncertain. Sequences were obtained from PBMCs. This receptor was identified in a woman in her 50s with colorectal cancer. In DNA, the CDR3 is TGCGCCAGCAGCCTCTACAGAGTAAGGATGAACACTGAAGCTTTCTTT. Its translation: CASSLYRVRMNTEAFF.